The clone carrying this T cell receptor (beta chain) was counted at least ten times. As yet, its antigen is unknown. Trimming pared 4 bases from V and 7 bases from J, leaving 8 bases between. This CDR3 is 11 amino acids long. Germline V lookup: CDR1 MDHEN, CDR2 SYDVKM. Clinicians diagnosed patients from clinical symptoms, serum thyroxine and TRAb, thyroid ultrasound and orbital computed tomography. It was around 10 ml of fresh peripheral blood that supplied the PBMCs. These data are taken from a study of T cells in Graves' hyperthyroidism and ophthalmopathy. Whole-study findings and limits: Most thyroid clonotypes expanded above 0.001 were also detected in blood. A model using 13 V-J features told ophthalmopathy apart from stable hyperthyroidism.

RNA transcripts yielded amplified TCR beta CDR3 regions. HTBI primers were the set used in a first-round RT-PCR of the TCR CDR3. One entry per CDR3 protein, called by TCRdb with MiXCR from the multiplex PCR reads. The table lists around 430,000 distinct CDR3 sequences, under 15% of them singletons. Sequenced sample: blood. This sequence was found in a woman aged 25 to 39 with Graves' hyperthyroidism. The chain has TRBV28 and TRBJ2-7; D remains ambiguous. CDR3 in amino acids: CASSSRREQYF. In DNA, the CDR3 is TGTGCCAGCAGTTCTAGAAGGGAGCAGTACTTC.